The 20 T cell receptor beta chains given below trace back to one sample, sequenced in a study of blood T cell repertoires in COVID-19. This table comes from immunoSEQ multiplex PCR, and its TCRdb copy is limited to in-frame clones, with some not included. The table includes roughly 140,000 clones, around 84% detected once. The sample comprised PBMCs or T cells enriched from blood (not recorded which). The source is a man in his fifties or sixties who had recovered from COVID-19.

V and J are TRBV4-2 and TRBJ2-7; a weak D match, TRBD1 (6 bases). V dropped 5 bases and J dropped 0 bases, with 11 bases sitting between them. The CDR3 consists of 14 residues. Germline CDR1 is LGHNA and CDR2 is YNFKEQ. The CDR3 bases are TGTGCCAGCAGCTACCAGACAGGCTCCTACGAGCAGTACTTC. This translates into CASSYQTGSYEQYF.

The V gene is TRBV19, the J gene TRBJ2-2, with 13 bases identical to TRBD2. CDR1 and CDR2 (germline): LNHDA, SQIVND (reference sequence). CDR3 length equals 16 residues. V trimming: 8 bases; J trimming: 0 bases; junction bases outside the gene matches: 3. The DNA of the CDR3 is TGTGCCAGTTCCACTAGCGGGGGGGCGAACACCGGGGAGCTGTTTTTT. Protein sequence: CASSTSGGANTGELFF.

The rearrangement joins TRBV4-1 to TRBJ2-1, with TRBD2 identical over 7 bases. V lost 4 bases, J lost 1 base, and 13 bases stayed unmatched. CDR3 length: 18 residues. Germline loops: CDR1 MGHRA, CDR2 YSYEKL. As DNA, the CDR3 is TGCGCCAGCAGCCGGACTGGGACTATCGTAAAGTCCTACAATGAGCAGTTCTTC. Translated: CASSRTGTIVKSYNEQFF.

At least ten counts were recorded for this clone. The rearrangement uses TRBV5-4 and TRBJ1-2; TRBD1 might be the D (6 bases). This CDR3 is built from 14 residues. CDR1 is SGHNT and CDR2 is YYREEE in the germline V gene (reference sequence). V lost 5 bases and J 1 base, leaving 12 bases between the germline ends. CDR3 nucleotides: TGTGCCAGCAGTTGGGGGCAGAATAACTATGGCTACACCTTC. Protein sequence: CASSWGQNNYGYTF.

The CDR3 DNA is TGTGCCAGCAGTTACTCCCCGGGACAGGGGGGTAACGAGCAGTACTTC. The encoded protein is CASSYSPGQGGNEQYF. The V call is TRBV6-2 or TRBV6-3, the J call TRBJ2-7, with TRBD1 matching over 11 bases. This CDR3 has 16 residues. Germline lookup yields CDR1 MNHEY and CDR2 SVGEGT. V lost 0 bases and J lost 5; bases outside the gene matches: 6.

This chain uses TRBV7-2 with TRBJ2-2, with TRBD2 as a possible D gene (7 bases). V was pared by 1 base and J by 5 bases, with 14 bases between. Germline assignment: CDR1 SGHTA and CDR2 FQGNSA. CDR3 size: 16 residues. This CDR3 reads CASSLEGGVRTGELFF. For the CDR3, the DNA is TGTGCCAGCAGCTTAGAAGGGGGGGTGAGAACCGGGGAGCTGTTTTTT. Supplemented by reference TRBV7-2 and TRBJ2-2, the full variable domain reads GAGVSQSPSNKVTEKGKDVELRCDPISGHTALYWYRQSLGQGLEFLIYFQGNSAPDKSGLPSDRFSAERTGGSVSTLTIQRTQQEDSAVYLCASSLEGGVRTGELFFGEGSRLTVL.

This clone has a single count. This chain's CDR3 is CASSIAGTGFNQPQHF. The CDR3 nucleotides are TGTGCCAGTAGTATAGCCGGGACAGGGTTCAATCAGCCCCAGCATTTT. The rearrangement links TRBV19 to TRBJ1-5, with 9 bases that match TRBD1. The CDR3 loop spans 16 amino acids. V shed 1 base, J shed 3 bases, and the junction held 4 bases outside the gene matches. Germline CDR1 reads LNHDA; CDR2 reads SQIVND (reference sequence). Looking up the rest from reference TRBV19 and TRBJ1-5 gives the full variable domain: DGGITQSPKYLFRKEGQNVTLSCEQNLNHDAMYWYRQDPGQGLRLIYYSQIVNDFQKGDIAEGYSVSREKKESFPLTVTSAQKNPTAFYLCASSIAGTGFNQPQHFGDGTRLSIL.

The V gene is TRBV11-1, the J gene TRBJ2-1, with TRBD2 matching over 14 bases. Germline V lookup: CDR1 SGHAT, CDR2 FQDESV (reference sequence). The CDR3 sequence is 14 residues long. V shed 4 bases, J shed 12 bases, and the junction held 5 bases outside the gene matches. In DNA form, the CDR3 reads TGTGCCAGCAGCTCCCGGACTAGCGGGGGGCCGCAGTTCTTC. Residues: CASSSRTSGGPQFF.

The gene calls are TRBV5-4 and TRBJ2-5; D might be TRBD2 (6 bases). The CDR3 has 16 residues. The germline V and J ends were trimmed by 0 bases and 2 bases, with 14 bases remaining between them. CDR1 is SGHNT and CDR2 is YYREEE in the germline V gene (reference sequence). The CDR3 bases are TGTGCCAGCAGCTTGGCCTTGGCGGGGCCACAAGAGACCCAGTACTTC. This translates into CASSLALAGPQETQYF.

The rearrangement links TRBV5-4 to TRBJ2-5; D may be TRBD1 (7 bases). The CDR3 has 13 amino acids. Trimming removed 3 bases at V and 5 bases at J, with 11 bases between. Germline V lookup: CDR1 SGHNT, CDR2 YYREEE (reference sequence). This CDR3 is CASSYAGGETQYF. DNA of the CDR3: TGTGCCAGCAGCTACGCAGGGGGGGAGACCCAGTACTTC.

The chain recombines TRBV7-9 with TRBJ2-3, with 7 bases lining up with TRBD1. The CDR3 totals 13 residues. Germline CDR1 and CDR2: SEHNR and FQNEAQ (reference sequence). Trimming removed 5 bases from V and 7 bases from J; junction bases left unmatched: 6. The CDR3 DNA reads as TGTGCCAGCAGCATTGGGACAGCTCATACGCAGTATTTT. Translated: CASSIGTAHTQYF. The variable domain in full, with the rest retrieved from reference TRBV7-9 and TRBJ2-3, is DTGVSQNPRHKITKRGQNVTFRCDPISEHNRLYWYRQTLGQGPEFLTYFQNEAQLEKSRLLSDRFSAERPKGSFSTLEIQRTEQGDSAMYLCASSIGTAHTQYFGPGTRLTVL.

This sequence joins TRBV10-3 and TRBJ1-1; TRBD1 agrees at 8 bases. The CDR3 runs 14 residues. Trimming took 7 bases from V and 0 from J; bases not matched to a gene: 4. The germline gives CDR1 ENHRY, CDR2 SYGVKD. The CDR3 protein is CAINPTGVNTEAFF. CDR3 DNA: TGTGCCATCAATCCGACAGGGGTGAACACTGAAGCTTTCTTT.

This chain joins TRBV5-4 and TRBJ1-2; 8 nucleotides agree with TRBD1. With V trimmed by 4 bases and J by 5 bases, 4 bases remained unmatched. CDR1 and CDR2 (germline): SGHNT, YYREEE (reference sequence). This CDR3 comprises 13 residues. This CDR3 reads CASSPGGSYGYTF. In DNA form, the CDR3 reads TGTGCCAGCAGCCCAGGGGGCAGTTATGGCTACACCTTC.

This chain links TRBV4-2 with TRBJ2-1; 7 bases are a match to TRBD1. The germline V gene has CDR1 LGHNA and CDR2 YNFKEQ. V was clipped by 4 bases and J by 8 bases; unmatched bases: 17. The CDR3 length is 17 residues. For the CDR3, the DNA is TGTGCCAGCAGCCCGACCCACCGACAGGGTTTTATCTATGAGCAGTTCTTC. As protein: CASSPTHRQGFIYEQFF.

Only a few counts were recorded for this clone. This rearrangement joins TRBV6-5 to TRBJ1-1; the D is unclear. Germline V gives CDR1 MNHEY, CDR2 SVGAGI. Trimming took off 7 bases at V and 4 bases at J, with 13 bases between the two ends. This CDR3 has 13 amino acids. The CDR3 sequence: CASTNSPRTEAFF. The CDR3 DNA reads TGTGCCAGCACCAACAGTCCCCGCACTGAAGCTTTCTTT.

The J gene is TRBJ1-2, the V gene TRBV18, with 10 bases identical to TRBD1. With 5 bases clipped from V and 8 bases from J, the junction kept 8 bases outside the gene matches. CDR3 length equals 14 residues. Germline V gene sequence: CDR1 KGHSH, CDR2 LQKENI. The CDR3 sequence: CASSATGGQRGYTF. Here the CDR3 DNA reads TGTGCCAGCTCAGCGACAGGGGGCCAACGGGGCTACACCTTC. The full variable domain, its missing parts supplied by reference TRBV18 and TRBJ1-2, is NAGVMQNPRHLVRRRGQEARLRCSPMKGHSHVYWYRQLPEEGLKFMVYLQKENIIDESGMPKERFSAEFPKEGPSILRIQQVVRGDSAAYFCASSATGGQRGYTFGSGTRLTVV.

The chain recombines TRBV12-3 or TRBV12-4 with TRBJ1-2, with D hard to call. V shed 4 bases and J shed 2 bases, with 8 bases lying between them. The CDR3 consists of 13 residues. CDR3 sequence reads: CASSSGMNYGYTF. The CDR3 coding sequence is TGTGCCAGCAGTTCCGGGATGAACTATGGCTACACCTTC.

At least ten counts were recorded for this clone. The chain links TRBV6-2 or TRBV6-3 to TRBJ2-1, with TRBD2 matching 12 bases. Looked up from germline, CDR1 is MNHEY and CDR2 is SVGEGT. The CDR3 loop spans 14 amino acids. After removal of 2 bases from V and 7 bases from J, the junction contained 0 bases not matched to a gene. CDR3 residues: CASSYGLAGNEQFF. For the CDR3, the DNA is TGTGCCAGCAGTTACGGACTAGCGGGGAATGAGCAGTTCTTC.

The V and J genes are TRBV5-6 and TRBJ2-1; 12 nucleotides agree with TRBD2. Trimming at V came to 0 bases and at J to 10 bases, leaving 5 bases not matched to a gene. This CDR3 has 15 amino acids. The germline CDR1 and CDR2 sequences are SGHDT and YYEEEE. CDR3 nucleotides: TGTGCCAGCAGCTTGGAGACTAGCGGGGGCAGGGAGCAGTTCTTC. This gives the protein CASSLETSGGREQFF.

The J gene is TRBJ1-2, the V gene TRBV6-2 or TRBV6-3; TRBD1 aligns across 11 bases. Germline CDR1 and CDR2: MNHEY and SVGEGT. The J segment lost 2 bases and the V segment lost 3 bases, leaving 5 bases of the junction unmatched. The CDR3 totals 16 residues. The CDR3: CASSYSGQGANYGYTF. CDR3 nucleotide sequence: TGTGCCAGCAGTTATTCCGGACAGGGGGCAAACTATGGCTACACCTTC.